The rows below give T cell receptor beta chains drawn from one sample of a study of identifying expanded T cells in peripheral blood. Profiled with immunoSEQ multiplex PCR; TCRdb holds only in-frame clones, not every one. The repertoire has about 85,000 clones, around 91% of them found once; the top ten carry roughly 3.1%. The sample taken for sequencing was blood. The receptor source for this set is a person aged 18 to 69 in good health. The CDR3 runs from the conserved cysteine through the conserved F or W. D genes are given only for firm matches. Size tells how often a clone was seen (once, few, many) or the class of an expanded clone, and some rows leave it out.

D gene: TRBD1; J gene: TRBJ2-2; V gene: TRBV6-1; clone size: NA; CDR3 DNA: TGTGCCAGCAGTGAAGGACAGGGGGCACTGTGGTCTGGAGAGCTGTTTTTT; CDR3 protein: CASSEGQGALWSGELFF
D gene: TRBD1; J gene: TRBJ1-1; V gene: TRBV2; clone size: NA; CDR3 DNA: TGTGCCAGCAGTCAGACAGGGCCGAACACTGAAGCTTTCTTT; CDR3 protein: CASSQTGPNTEAFF
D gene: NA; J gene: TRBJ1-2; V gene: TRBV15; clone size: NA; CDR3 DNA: TGTGCCACCAGCAGAGAATTTGGGGCGGTCAACTATGGCTACACCTTC; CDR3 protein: CATSREFGAVNYGYTF
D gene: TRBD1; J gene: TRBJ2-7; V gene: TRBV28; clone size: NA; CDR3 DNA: TGTGCCAGCAGTGCCGGGACAGGGGGCGGCCAGCAGTACTTC; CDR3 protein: CASSAGTGGGQQYF
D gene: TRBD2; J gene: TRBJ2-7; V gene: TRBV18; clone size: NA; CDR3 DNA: TGTGCCAGCTCACCACTCGTAGCGGGAGGAAACTACGAGCAGTACTTC; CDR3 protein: CASSPLVAGGNYEQYF
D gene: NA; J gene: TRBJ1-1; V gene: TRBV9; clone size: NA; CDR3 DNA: TGTGCCAGCAGCGCCCATATGAACACTGAAGCTTTCTTT; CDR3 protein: CASSAHMNTEAFF
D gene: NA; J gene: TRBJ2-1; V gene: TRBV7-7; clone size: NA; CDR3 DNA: TGTGCCAGCAGCTTAAAGAAAGGCAATGAGCAGTTCTTC; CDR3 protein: CASSLKKGNEQFF
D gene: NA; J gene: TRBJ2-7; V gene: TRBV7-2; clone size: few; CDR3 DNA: TGTGCCAGCAGCAAGTTGGTAGGCTACGAGCAGTACTTC; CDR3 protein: CASSKLVGYEQYF
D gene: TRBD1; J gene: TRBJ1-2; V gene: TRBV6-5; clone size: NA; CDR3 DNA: TGTGCCAGCAGTTACACACGACAGGGTAACTCTGGCTACACCTTC; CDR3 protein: CASSYTRQGNSGYTF
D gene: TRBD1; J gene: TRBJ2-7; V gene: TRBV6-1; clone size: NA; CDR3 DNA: TGTGCCAGCCGTACTGGGGGACAGAGCTACGAGCAGTACTTC; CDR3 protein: CASRTGGQSYEQYF
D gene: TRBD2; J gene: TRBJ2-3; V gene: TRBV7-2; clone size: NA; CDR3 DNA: TGTGCCAGCAGCCCCCGAAGGGCGGGGGGGCCCACAGATACGCAGTATTTT; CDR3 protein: CASSPRRAGGPTDTQYF
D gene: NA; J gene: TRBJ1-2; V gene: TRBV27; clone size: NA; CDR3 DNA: TGTGCCAGCAGTCCCGGAATCTTCTATGGCTACACCTTC; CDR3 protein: CASSPGIFYGYTF
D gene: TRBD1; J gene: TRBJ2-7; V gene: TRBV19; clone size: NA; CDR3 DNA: TGTGCCAGTAGTATAGCCTTCGGGACAGGGGCCTCCTACGAGCAGTACTTC; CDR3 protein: CASSIAFGTGASYEQYF
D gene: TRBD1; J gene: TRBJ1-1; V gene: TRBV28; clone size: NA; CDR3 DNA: TGTGCCAGCATTCCCAGTCAAGGACAGGGGTTGGCTGAAGCTTTCTTT; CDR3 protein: CASIPSQGQGLAEAFF
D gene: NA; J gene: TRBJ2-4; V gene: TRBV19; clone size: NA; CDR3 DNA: TGTGCCAGTAGTAGGGGTAGCGAGAACATTCAGTACTTC; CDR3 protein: CASSRGSENIQYF
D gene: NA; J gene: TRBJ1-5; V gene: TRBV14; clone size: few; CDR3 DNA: TGTGCCAGCAGCGGGGGGGCAGGCCAGCCCCAGCATTTT; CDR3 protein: CASSGGAGQPQHF
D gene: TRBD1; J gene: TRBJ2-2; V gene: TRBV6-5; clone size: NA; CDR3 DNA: TGTGCCAGCCAAAGGGGACAGACGACCGGGGAGCTGTTTTTT; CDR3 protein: CASQRGQTTGELFF
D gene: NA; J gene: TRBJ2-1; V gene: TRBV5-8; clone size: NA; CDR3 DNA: TGTGCCAGCAGCCCGGATAGCGGATACAATGAGCAGTTCTTC; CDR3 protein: CASSPDSGYNEQFF
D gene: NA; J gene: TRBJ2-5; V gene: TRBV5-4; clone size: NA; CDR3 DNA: TGTGCCAGCACCAATACCGGGAGCGGTCGGGAGACCCAGTACTTC; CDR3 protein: CASTNTGSGRETQYF
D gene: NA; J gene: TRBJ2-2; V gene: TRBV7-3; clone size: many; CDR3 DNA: TGTGCCAGCAGCTCTTACCCAAACGTTCCCGGGGAGCTGTTTTTT; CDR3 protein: CASSSYPNVPGELFF
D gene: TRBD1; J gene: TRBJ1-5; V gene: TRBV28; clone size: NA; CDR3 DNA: TGTGCCAGCAGTTCTGGGACAGACAATCAGCCCCAGCATTTT; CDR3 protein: CASSSGTDNQPQHF
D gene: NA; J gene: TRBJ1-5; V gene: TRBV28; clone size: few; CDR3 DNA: TGTGCCAGCAGTCTTTTGGCGGGGACAAATCAGCCCCAGCATTTT; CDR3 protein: CASSLLAGTNQPQHF
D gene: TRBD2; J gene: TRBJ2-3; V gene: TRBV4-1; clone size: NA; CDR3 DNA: TGCGCCAGCAGCCAAGATGAAGGGACTAGCGGACTGACAGATACGCAGTATTTT; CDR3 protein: CASSQDEGTSGLTDTQYF
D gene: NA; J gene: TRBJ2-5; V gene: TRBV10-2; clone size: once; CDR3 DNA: TGCGCCAGCAGTGAGGACACTTGGACTACGGGGAAGACCCAGTACTTC; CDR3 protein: CASSEDTWTTGKTQYF
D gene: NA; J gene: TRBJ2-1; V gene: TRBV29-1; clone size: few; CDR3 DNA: TGCAGCGTTGAAGATGTGAAGGGAGGACACAATGAGCAGTTCTTC; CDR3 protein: CSVEDVKGGHNEQFF
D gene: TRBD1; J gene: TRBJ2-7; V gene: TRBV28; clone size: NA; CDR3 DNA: TGTGCCAGCAGTAAGACGGGGACAGGGGTGTACGAGCAGTACTTC; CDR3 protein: CASSKTGTGVYEQYF
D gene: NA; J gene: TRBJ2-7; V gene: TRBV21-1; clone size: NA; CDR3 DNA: TGTGCCAGCAGCACCCGGGAACCGCCCCCTGTTTACGAGCAGTACTTC; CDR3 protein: CASSTREPPPVYEQYF
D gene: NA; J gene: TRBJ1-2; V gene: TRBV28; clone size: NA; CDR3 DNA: TGTGCAACCAGCCAAGGACTAGGATATCCCAACTATGGCTACACCTTC; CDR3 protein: CATSQGLGYPNYGYTF
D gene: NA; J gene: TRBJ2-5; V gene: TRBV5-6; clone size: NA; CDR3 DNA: TGTGCCAGCAGCTTGTATGGGTTGGGACAAGAGACCCAGTACTTC; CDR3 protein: CASSLYGLGQETQYF
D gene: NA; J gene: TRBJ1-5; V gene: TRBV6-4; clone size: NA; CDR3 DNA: TGTGCCGGCAGTGGTCGGAGGGCAAATAGGCTTTATAGCAATCAGCCCCAGCATTTT; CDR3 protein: CAGSGRRANRLYSNQPQHF
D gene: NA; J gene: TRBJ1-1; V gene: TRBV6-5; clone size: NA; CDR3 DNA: TGTGCCAGCAGTTACAGGGACTGTCTGAACACTGAAGCTTTCTTT; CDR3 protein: CASSYRDCLNTEAFF
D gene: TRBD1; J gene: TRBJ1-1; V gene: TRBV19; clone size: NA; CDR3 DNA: TGTGCCAGTAGCGCAACCATAGTACAGGGGACTGAAGCTTTCTTT; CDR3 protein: CASSATIVQGTEAFF
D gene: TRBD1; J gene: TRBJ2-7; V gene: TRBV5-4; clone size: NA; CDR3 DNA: TGTGCCATCAAAGTTGCAGGGGGAGACTACGAGCAGTACTTC; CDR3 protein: CAIKVAGGDYEQYF
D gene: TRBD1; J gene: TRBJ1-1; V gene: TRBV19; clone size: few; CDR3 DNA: TGTGCCAGTAGGCGACAGGGGGAGAACACTGAAGCTTTCTTT; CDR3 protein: CASRRQGENTEAFF
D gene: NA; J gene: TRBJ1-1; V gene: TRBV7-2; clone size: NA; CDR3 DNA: TGTGCCAGCAGCCCCTTGCAGGGGACGGGGACTGAAGCTTTCTTT; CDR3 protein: CASSPLQGTGTEAFF
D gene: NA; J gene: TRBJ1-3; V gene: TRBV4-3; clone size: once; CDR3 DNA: TGCGCCAGCAGCCAAGATCCAGGGAGCAACACCATATATTTT; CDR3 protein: CASSQDPGSNTIYF
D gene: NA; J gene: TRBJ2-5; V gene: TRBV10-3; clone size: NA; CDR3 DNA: TGTGCCATCAGTGAGTCGCGGGAGACCCAGTACTTC; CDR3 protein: CAISESRETQYF
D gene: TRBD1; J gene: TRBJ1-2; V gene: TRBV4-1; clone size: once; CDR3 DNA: TGCGCCAGCAGCCAATCCCAGGGGGCGTACTATGGCTACACCTTC; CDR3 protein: CASSQSQGAYYGYTF
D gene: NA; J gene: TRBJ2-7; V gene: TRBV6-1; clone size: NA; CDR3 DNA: TGTGCCAGCAGTGAGGCAGGGGAGTCCTACGAGCAGTACTTC; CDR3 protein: CASSEAGESYEQYF
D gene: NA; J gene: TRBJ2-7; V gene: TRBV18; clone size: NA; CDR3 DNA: TGTGCCAGCTCTCTCAAAATGGGGTTCTCCTACGAGCAGTACTTC; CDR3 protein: CASSLKMGFSYEQYF
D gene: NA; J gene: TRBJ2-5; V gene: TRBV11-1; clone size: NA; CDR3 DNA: TGTGCCAGCAGCCCGAGACAGCTAGAGACCCAGTACTTC; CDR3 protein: CASSPRQLETQYF
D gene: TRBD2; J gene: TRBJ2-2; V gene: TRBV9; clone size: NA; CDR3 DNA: TGTGCCAGCAGCGTAGTACCAGCGGGAGTTACCGGGGAGCTGTTTTTT; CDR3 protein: CASSVVPAGVTGELFF
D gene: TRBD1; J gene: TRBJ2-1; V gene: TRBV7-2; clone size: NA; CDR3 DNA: TGTGCCAGCACCCGGGACAGGGCTTACAATGAGCAGTTCTTC; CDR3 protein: CASTRDRAYNEQFF
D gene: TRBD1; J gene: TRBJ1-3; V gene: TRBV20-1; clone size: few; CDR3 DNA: TGCAGTGCTAACCAGGGGGACACCATATATTTT; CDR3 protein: CSANQGDTIYF